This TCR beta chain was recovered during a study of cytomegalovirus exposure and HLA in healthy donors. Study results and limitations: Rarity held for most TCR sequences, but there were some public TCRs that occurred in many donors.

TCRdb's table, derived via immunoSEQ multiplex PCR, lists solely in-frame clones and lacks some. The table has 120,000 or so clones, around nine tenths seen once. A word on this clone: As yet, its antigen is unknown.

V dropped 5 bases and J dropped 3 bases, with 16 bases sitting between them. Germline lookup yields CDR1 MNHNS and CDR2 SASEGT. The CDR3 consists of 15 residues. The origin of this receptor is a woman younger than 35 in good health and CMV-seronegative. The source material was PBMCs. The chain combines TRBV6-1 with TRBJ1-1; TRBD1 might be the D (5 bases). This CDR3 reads CASSLDRLGDTEAFF. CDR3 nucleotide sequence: TGTGCCAGCAGTTTAGACAGATTGGGTGACACTGAAGCTTTCTTT.